Shown below are 24 T cell receptor beta chains from a single sample sequenced in a study of cytomegalovirus exposure and HLA in healthy donors. 60 Vbeta and 13 Jbeta primers were used in PCR. Clones were sequenced by immunoSEQ multiplex PCR, and TCRdb holds only the in-frame ones, with some missing. The sample has around 150,000 clones; about 76% are singletons. Sequencing used PBMCs. Receptor source: a female donor in good health and CMV-seronegative.

This rearrangement joins TRBV7-8 to TRBJ2-7; 9 positions agree with TRBD2. The CDR3 loop spans 15 amino acids. Germline loops: CDR1 SGHVS, CDR2 FQNEAQ. V dropped 4 bases and J dropped 0; count of bases not matched to a gene: 4. The CDR3 coding sequence is TGTGCCAGCAGCTCCGTAGCGGGAGTCTCCTACGAGCAGTACTTC. Translation gives CASSSVAGVSYEQYF.

The chain joins TRBV7-2 to TRBJ2-5, with TRBD2 matching over 7 bases. From germline, CDR1 is SGHTA and CDR2 FQGNSA. Trimming removed 1 base from V and 2 bases from J; junction bases left unmatched: 1. The length of the CDR3 is 14 residues. CDR3 amino acids: CASSLGREQETQYF. DNA of the CDR3: TGTGCCAGCAGCTTAGGGCGGGAGCAAGAGACCCAGTACTTC.

J is TRBJ2-5 and V is TRBV5-1, with a weak D call TRBD2 (6 bases). Germline CDR1 SGHRS, CDR2 YFSETQ. Trimming removed 7 bases from V and 5 bases from J, with 12 bases in between. The CDR3 length is 12 residues. In DNA, the CDR3 is TGCGCCAGCGTTAAGGAGGGGGAGACCCAGTACTTC. Encoded protein: CASVKEGETQYF.

V usage is TRBV6-7 and J usage is TRBJ1-6; possibly TRBD1 for D (6 bases). TRBV6-7 is recorded as an ORF, its role being uncertain. V gave up 2 bases and J gave up 7 bases, with 18 bases separating them. The CDR3 spans 17 residues. The CDR3 loop reads CASSYQSKGHGNSPLHF. CDR3 bases: TGTGCCAGCAGTTACCAAAGTAAGGGACACGGAAATTCACCCCTCCACTTT.

The chain joins TRBV5-1 to TRBJ2-7; D is possibly TRBD2 (7 bases). Germline-derived CDR1 and CDR2 are SGHRS and YFSETQ. There are 14 residues in the CDR3. With 0 bases removed from V and 9 bases from J, the gap between germline ends came to 16 bases. DNA of the CDR3: TGCGCCAGCAGCTTGGAGGGCCGGGGAGGGGGGCAGTACTTC. It translates to CASSLEGRGGGQYF.

Of note for this clone: This sample includes further DNA sequences coding for the same CDR3. The chain uses TRBV6-5 and TRBJ1-1; D not certain. The V gene lost 2 bases and the J gene lost 8 bases, with 18 bases spanning the gap. Per germline, CDR1 MNHEY and CDR2 SVGAGI. This CDR3 spans 15 amino acids. CDR3 sequence: CASSYENPGSTEAFF. DNA for the CDR3: TGTGCCAGCAGTTACGAGAACCCGGGAAGCACCGAAGCTTTCTTT.

The chain links TRBV7-2 to TRBJ1-1; 8 nucleotides line up with TRBD1. This CDR3 has 15 amino acids. CDR1 is SGHTA and CDR2 is FQGNSA in the germline V gene. V lost 2 bases and J lost 7; bases outside the gene matches: 9. The CDR3 region is CASSLYGGQGGEAFF. In DNA form, the CDR3 reads TGTGCCAGCAGCTTATATGGTGGACAGGGCGGTGAAGCTTTCTTT. Using reference TRBV7-2 and TRBJ1-1 for the parts outside the CDR3, the full variable domain is GAGVSQSPSNKVTEKGKDVELRCDPISGHTALYWYRQSLGQGLEFLIYFQGNSAPDKSGLPSDRFSAERTGGSVSTLTIQRTQQEDSAVYLCASSLYGGQGGEAFFGQGTRLTVV.

In nucleotides, the CDR3 is TGCAGCGTTGAAGATAAGCGGGGGGCGCGGACTGAAGCTTTCTTT. Protein sequence: CSVEDKRGARTEAFF. This rearrangement joins TRBV29-1 to TRBJ1-1; possible D gene TRBD1, 6 bases. Germline V gives CDR1 SQVTM, CDR2 ANQGSEA. This CDR3 comprises 15 residues. The V gene lost 0 bases and the J gene lost 5 bases, with 16 bases spanning the gap.

The chain couples TRBV5-1 to TRBJ2-3; 11 nucleotides agree with TRBD1. The CDR3 extends over 17 amino acids. The V gene end was trimmed by 4 bases and the J gene end by 1 base; junction bases not matched to a gene: 8. Germline V gene data show CDR1 as SGHRS and CDR2 as YFSETQ. As DNA, the CDR3 is TGCGCCAGCAGCACGGGACAGGGGGGTATCGGCACAGATACGCAGTATTTT. This codes for CASSTGQGGIGTDTQYF.

This chain connects TRBV5-6 to TRBJ1-5; D possibly corresponds to TRBD1 (6 bases). Germline assignment: CDR1 SGHDT and CDR2 YYEEEE. The CDR3 covers 14 residues. V was cut by 1 base and J by 3 bases, with 8 bases left in between. The CDR3 DNA is TGTGCCAGCAGCTTGACAGGGCTCAATCAGCCCCAGCATTTT. Translating it yields CASSLTGLNQPQHF.

CDR3: CASSDLSGGGSYNEQFF. For the CDR3, the DNA is TGTGCCAGCAGTGACCTATCGGGGGGTGGCTCCTACAATGAGCAGTTCTTC. The chain couples TRBV6-1 to TRBJ2-1, with 7 bases that match TRBD2. The junction had 8 bases not matched to a gene; V was cut back by 3 bases and J by 0 bases. The CDR3 runs to 17 residues. Germline-derived CDR1 and CDR2 are MNHNS and SASEGT.

There are a few counts of this clone. The chain has TRBV7-9 and TRBJ1-2; 8 positions agree with TRBD1. The V segment lost 5 bases and the J segment 8 bases; nucleotides outside the gene matches: 10. The CDR3 contains 14 residues. In germline, CDR1 is SEHNR, CDR2 FQNEAQ (reference sequence). The CDR3: CASSVAGGVGGYTF. Written as DNA, the CDR3 is TGTGCCAGCAGCGTGGCAGGGGGCGTGGGAGGCTACACCTTC.

The chain couples TRBV6-6 to TRBJ1-5, with 7 bases aligning to TRBD1. Germline assignment: CDR1 MNHNY and CDR2 SVGAGI (reference sequence). V lost 6 bases, J lost 4 bases, and 12 bases stayed unmatched. The CDR3 covers 16 residues. The DNA of the CDR3 is TGTGCCAGCAGCTGGGGAACAGGGGCCAAAAATCAGCCCCAGCATTTT. Its protein is CASSWGTGAKNQPQHF.

The V and J genes are TRBV6-6 and TRBJ2-3; 8 bases fit TRBD1. J lost 1 base, V lost 3 bases, and 6 bases had no gene match. This CDR3 has 16 residues. Germline V gene data show CDR1 as MNHNY and CDR2 as SVGAGI (reference sequence). CDR3 amino acids: CASSYRLTGGTDTQYF. CDR3 nucleotide sequence: TGTGCCAGCAGTTATCGGTTGACAGGGGGCACAGATACGCAGTATTTT.

This chain uses TRBV9 with TRBJ2-7, with 9 bases that match TRBD2. V lost 3 bases to trimming and J lost 3 bases; unmatched junction nucleotides: 7. Germline V gives CDR1 SGDLS, CDR2 YYNGEE. There are 15 residues in the CDR3. CDR3 amino acids: CASSAGGGVLYEQYF. CDR3 DNA sequence: TGTGCCAGCAGCGCCGGCGGGGGGGTACTCTACGAGCAGTACTTC.

The chain recombines TRBV30 with TRBJ2-2, with unresolved D. CDR3 length equals 13 residues. The germline CDR1 and CDR2 sequences are GTSNPN and SVGIG (reference sequence). Trimming removed 2 bases at V and 5 bases at J, with 9 bases between. CDR3: CAWSHDSTGELFF. Written as DNA, the CDR3 is TGTGCCTGGAGTCATGACTCAACCGGGGAGCTGTTTTTT.

The gene calls are TRBV7-9 and TRBJ1-4; a weak D match, TRBD1 (5 bases). V was pared by 0 bases and J by 2 bases, with 7 bases between. CDR1 and CDR2 from the germline V gene are SEHNR and FQNEAQ (reference sequence). The CDR3 sequence is 15 residues long. The CDR3 region has the DNA TGTGCCAGCAGCTTAGCGAAGGGGACTAATGAAAAACTGTTTTTT. Translating gives CASSLAKGTNEKLFF.

The gene calls are TRBV7-3 and TRBJ2-1; 7 nucleotides match TRBD2. The germline V gene has CDR1 SGHTA and CDR2 FQGTGA. V lost 2 bases to trimming and J lost 7 bases; unmatched junction nucleotides: 8. The length of the CDR3 is 15 residues. CDR3 nucleotide sequence: TGTGCCAGCAGCTTAGACGGTTACGGGGGGAATGAGCAGTTCTTC. It is translated as CASSLDGYGGNEQFF.

V gene TRBV6-5 combines with J gene TRBJ2-5; the D is unclear. With 9 bases removed from V and 1 base from J, the gap between germline ends came to 6 bases. Germline CDR1 MNHEY, CDR2 SVGAGI. The CDR3 consists of 11 residues. CDR3 residues: CASYSQETQYF. In nucleotides, the CDR3 is TGTGCCAGTTACAGCCAAGAGACCCAGTACTTC.

The table lists this clone with a count of one. The chain carries TRBV7-9 and TRBJ2-7; 10 bases map to TRBD1. Trimming took 2 bases from V and 3 from J; bases not matched to a gene: 1. The CDR3 length is 14 residues. Germline V gene data show CDR1 as SEHNR and CDR2 as FQNEAQ (reference sequence). The CDR3 loop reads CASSLWDRGYEQYF. Written as DNA, the CDR3 is TGTGCCAGCAGCTTATGGGACAGGGGCTACGAGCAGTACTTC.

On this clone itself: Other nucleotide sequences in the sample specify the same CDR3. This CDR3 is CASREEETQYF. Here the CDR3 DNA reads TGCGCCAGCAGGGAGGAAGAGACCCAGTACTTC. V is TRBV5-1 and J is TRBJ2-5, with D possibly being TRBD2 (5 bases). The germline V gene has CDR1 SGHRS and CDR2 YFSETQ. V lost 5 bases and J 3 bases, leaving 5 bases between the germline ends. This CDR3 contains 11 residues.

This clone was counted once. V usage is TRBV5-1 and J usage is TRBJ2-5; 7 nucleotides align to TRBD2. Germline CDR1 and CDR2: SGHRS and YFSETQ. This CDR3 spans 15 amino acids. The J segment lost 5 bases and the V segment lost 0 bases, leaving 7 bases of the junction unmatched. The CDR3 loop reads CASSLAAGREETQYF. CDR3 nucleotides: TGCGCCAGCAGCTTGGCGGCAGGGAGGGAGGAGACCCAGTACTTC.

The chain links TRBV2 to TRBJ1-1; the match to TRBD1 covers 8 bases. V shed 5 bases and J 4 bases; nucleotides not matched to a gene: 6. Germline V gives CDR1 SNHLY, CDR2 FYNNEI. CDR3 length: 14 residues. The CDR3 DNA is TGTGCCAGCAGTAAGTCAACAGGGGGCACTGAAGCTTTCTTT. This gives the protein CASSKSTGGTEAFF. Variable domain in full (rest from reference TRBV2 and TRBJ1-1): EPEVTQTPSHQVTQMGQEVILRCVPISNHLYFYWYRQILGQKVEFLVSFYNNEISEKSEIFDDQFSVERPDGSNFTLKIRSTKLEDSAMYFCASSKSTGGTEAFFGQGTRLTVV.

Here the CDR3 reads CASRLRVGSARYYGYTF. In DNA form, the CDR3 reads TGTGCCAGCAGACTTAGAGTAGGCTCGGCGAGGTACTATGGCTACACCTTC. The rearrangement joins TRBV13 to TRBJ1-2; unclear D gene. V shed 6 bases and J shed 3 bases, with 23 bases lying between them. This CDR3 spans 17 amino acids. The V gene's germline CDR1 is PRHDT and CDR2 FYEKMQ (reference sequence).